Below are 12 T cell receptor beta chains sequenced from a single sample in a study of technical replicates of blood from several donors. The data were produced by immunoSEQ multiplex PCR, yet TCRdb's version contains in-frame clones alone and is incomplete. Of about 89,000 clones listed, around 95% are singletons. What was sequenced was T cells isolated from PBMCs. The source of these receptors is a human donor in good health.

CDR3 region: CATNRDRAFPLSGNTIYF. The CDR3, as DNA: TGTGCCACCAACCGGGACAGGGCCTTTCCACTCTCTGGAAACACCATATATTTT. The J gene is TRBJ1-3, the V gene TRBV19, with 9 bases that match TRBD1. V dropped 10 bases and J dropped 0; count of bases not matched to a gene: 16. The CDR3 is 18 residues long. From germline, CDR1 is LNHDA and CDR2 SQIVND (reference sequence).

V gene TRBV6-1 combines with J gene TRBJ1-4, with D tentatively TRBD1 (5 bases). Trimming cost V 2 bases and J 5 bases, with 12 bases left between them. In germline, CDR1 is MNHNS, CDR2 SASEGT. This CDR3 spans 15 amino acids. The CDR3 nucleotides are TGTGCCAGCAGTGAAAACGAAGGGGTGAATGAAAAACTGTTTTTT. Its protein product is CASSENEGVNEKLFF.

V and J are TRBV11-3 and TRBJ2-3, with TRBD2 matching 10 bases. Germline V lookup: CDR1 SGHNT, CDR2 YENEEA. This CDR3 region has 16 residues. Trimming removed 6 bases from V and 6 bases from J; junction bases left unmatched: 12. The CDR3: CASRSLAGGNWDTQYF. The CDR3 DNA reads TGTGCCAGCAGGTCCTTAGCGGGGGGAAATTGGGATACGCAGTATTTT.

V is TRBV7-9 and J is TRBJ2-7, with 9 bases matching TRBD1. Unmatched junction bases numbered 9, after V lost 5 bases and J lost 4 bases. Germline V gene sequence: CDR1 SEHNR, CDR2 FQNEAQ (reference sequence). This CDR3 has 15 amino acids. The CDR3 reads CASSTPDRGRYEQYF. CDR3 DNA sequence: TGTGCCAGCAGCACACCGGACAGGGGAAGATACGAGCAGTACTTC.

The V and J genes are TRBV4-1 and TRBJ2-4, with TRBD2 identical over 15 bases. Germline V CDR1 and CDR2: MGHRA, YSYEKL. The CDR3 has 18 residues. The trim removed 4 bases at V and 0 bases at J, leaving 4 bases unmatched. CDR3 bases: TGCGCCAGCAGCCGCGGACTAGCGGGGGGGCTAGCCAAAAACATTCAGTACTTC. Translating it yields CASSRGLAGGLAKNIQYF.

DNA for the CDR3: TGCAGCGCTGCCCAGGGGTCCAACTATGGCTACACCTTC. Its translation: CSAAQGSNYGYTF. The chain couples TRBV29-1 to TRBJ1-2, with D perhaps matching TRBD1 (6 bases). V was shortened by 7 bases and J by 2 bases, with 14 bases between the two germline ends. CDR1 and CDR2 from the germline V gene are SQVTM and ANQGSEA. The CDR3 totals 13 residues.

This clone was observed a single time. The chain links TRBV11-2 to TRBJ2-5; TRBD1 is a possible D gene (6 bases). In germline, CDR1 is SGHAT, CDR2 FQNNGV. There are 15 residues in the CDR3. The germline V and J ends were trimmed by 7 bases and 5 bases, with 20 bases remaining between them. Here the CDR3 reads CASTITQGSRETQYF. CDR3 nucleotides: TGTGCCAGCACGATAACACAGGGCTCTAGGGAGACCCAGTACTTC. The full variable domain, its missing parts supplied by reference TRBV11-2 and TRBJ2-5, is EAGVAQSPRYKIIEKRQSVAFWCNPISGHATLYWYQQILGQGPKLLIQFQNNGVVDDSQLPKDRFSAERLKGVDSTLKIQPAKLEDSAVYLCASTITQGSRETQYFGPGTRLLVL.

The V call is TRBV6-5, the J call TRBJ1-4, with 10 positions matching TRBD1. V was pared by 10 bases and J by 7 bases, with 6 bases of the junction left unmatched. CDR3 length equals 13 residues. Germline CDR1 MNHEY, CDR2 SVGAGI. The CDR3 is CATRTGGSEKLFF. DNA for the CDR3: TGTGCCACCCGGACAGGGGGAAGTGAAAAACTGTTTTTT.

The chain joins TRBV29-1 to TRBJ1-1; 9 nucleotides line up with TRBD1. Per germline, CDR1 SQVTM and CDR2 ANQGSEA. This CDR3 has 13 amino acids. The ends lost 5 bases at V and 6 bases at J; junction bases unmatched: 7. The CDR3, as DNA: TGCAGCGTTAAGGGACAGGGAATCCCTGAAGCTTTCTTT. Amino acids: CSVKGQGIPEAFF.

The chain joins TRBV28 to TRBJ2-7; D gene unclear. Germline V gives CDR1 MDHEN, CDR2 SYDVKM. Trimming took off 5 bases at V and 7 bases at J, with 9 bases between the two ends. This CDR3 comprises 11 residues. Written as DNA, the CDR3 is TGTGCCAGCAGTGATCGGGTTGAGCAGTACTTC. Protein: CASSDRVEQYF.

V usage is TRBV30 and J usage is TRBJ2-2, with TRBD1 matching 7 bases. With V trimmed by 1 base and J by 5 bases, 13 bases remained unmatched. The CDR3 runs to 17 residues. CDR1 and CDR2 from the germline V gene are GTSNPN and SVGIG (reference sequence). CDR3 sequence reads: CAWSAHPTGDWTGELFF. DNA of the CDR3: TGTGCCTGGAGTGCCCACCCTACAGGGGATTGGACCGGGGAGCTGTTTTTT.

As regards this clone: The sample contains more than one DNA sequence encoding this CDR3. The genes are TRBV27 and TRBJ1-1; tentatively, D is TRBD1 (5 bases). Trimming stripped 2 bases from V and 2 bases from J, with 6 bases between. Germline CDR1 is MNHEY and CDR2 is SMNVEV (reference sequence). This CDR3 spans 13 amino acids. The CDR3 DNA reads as TGTGCCAGCAGTTTACAGGGAAACACTGAAGCTTTCTTT. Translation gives CASSLQGNTEAFF.